Below, 11 T cell receptor beta chains from the same sample are listed, as sequenced in a study of T-cell memory formation after mild COVID-19. TCRdb analysed the 5' RACE reads with MiXCR anew, one entry per CDR3 protein. The data hold around 500,000 distinct CDR3 sequences, with 15% to 20% observed a single time. The material sequenced was PBMCs or a T cell subset sorted from them (not recorded which). The receptors here all came from an adult woman who had mild COVID-19 (a few samples of this study predate the infection). Cell type and time point are not known.

J is TRBJ2-7 and V is TRBV12-3 or TRBV12-4; D perhaps matches TRBD2 (6 bases). V lost 5 bases, J lost 9 bases, and 14 bases lay in between. There are 12 residues in the CDR3. The CDR3: CASSGTGSPQYF. DNA of the CDR3: TGTGCCAGCAGTGGGACCGGGAGTCCGCAGTACTTC.

This clonotype was seen repeatedly, ten times or more. The V call is TRBV19, the J call TRBJ1-1; a possible D gene is TRBD1 (6 bases). Germline CDR1 is LNHDA and CDR2 is SQIVND (reference sequence). V was cut by 5 bases and J by 6 bases, with 22 bases left in between. The CDR3 has 16 residues. CDR3 nucleotide sequence: TGTGCCAGTAGTTGGGGGCCCGGGAGTGCTGCTCCTGAAGCTTTCTTT. Its translation: CASSWGPGSAAPEAFF.

This clonotype was counted many times. The chain combines TRBV12-3 or TRBV12-4 with TRBJ2-1; unclear D gene. V was trimmed by 7 bases and J by 7 bases, leaving 11 bases between them. The CDR3 has 12 amino acids. CDR3 protein: CASILLGNEQFF. The CDR3 region has the DNA TGTGCCAGCATTCTCCTTGGGAATGAGCAGTTCTTC.

This clonotype has a handful of counts. The rearrangement joins TRBV4-2 to TRBJ2-3; a possible D gene is TRBD2 (6 bases). CDR3 size: 17 residues. The V end was cut by 0 bases, the J end by 6 bases, with 19 bases between. In germline, CDR1 is LGHNA, CDR2 YNFKEQ. CDR3 sequence: CASSQDSPGSPSDTQYF. DNA for the CDR3: TGTGCCAGCAGCCAAGATTCCCCCGGGAGCCCGTCGGATACGCAGTATTTT.

This clonotype has at least ten counts. The chain carries TRBV11-2 and TRBJ2-4; D is uncertain. CDR3 size: 15 residues. Trimming cost V 1 base and J 3 bases, with 10 bases left between them. The germline CDR1 and CDR2 sequences are SGHAT and FQNNGV. The CDR3 loop reads CASSLGGLGKNIQYF. The CDR3 region has the DNA TGTGCCAGCAGCTTAGGGGGTTTGGGCAAAAACATTCAGTACTTC.

This clonotype was observed a handful of times. The chain recombines TRBV7-9 with TRBJ2-1; D assignment may be TRBD1 or TRBD2 (5 bases each). V lost 4 bases to trimming and J lost 7 bases, with 20 bases between them. The CDR3 length is 16 residues. CDR1 is SEHNR, CDR2 FQNEAQ, per germline (reference sequence). The CDR3, as DNA: TGTGCCAGCAGCTGGGCCGGGGCACGGGGCTTGAATGAGCAGTTCTTC. Translation: CASSWAGARGLNEQFF.

The chain combines TRBV2 with TRBJ1-1, with D perhaps matching TRBD1 (6 bases). Germline V gene lookup returns CDR1 SNHLY and CDR2 FYNNEI. The CDR3 consists of 14 residues. Deletions cut 6 bases from V and 4 bases from J, with 15 bases between. The CDR3 is CASSAWTATTEAFF. In DNA, the CDR3 is TGTGCCAGCAGCGCCTGGACAGCCACCACTGAAGCTTTCTTT.

In this sample, this clonotype turned up a few times. The chain recombines TRBV29-1 with TRBJ2-3; the match to TRBD2 covers 12 bases. CDR3 length equals 15 residues. Germline lookup yields CDR1 SQVTM and CDR2 ANQGSEA. Trimming removed 8 bases from V and 1 base from J; junction bases left unmatched: 7. DNA of the CDR3: TGCAGCAGCTCACTAGCGGGAGGAGGCACAGATACGCAGTATTTT. Amino acids: CSSSLAGGGTDTQYF.

The rearrangement links TRBV30 to TRBJ2-1, with 10 bases that match TRBD1. The V and J ends lost 0 bases and 9 bases, in that order; junction bases with no gene match: 8. From germline, CDR1 is GTSNPN and CDR2 SVGIG (reference sequence). CDR3 length equals 15 residues. The CDR3 sequence: CAWSVGGQGLGEQFF. In nucleotides, the CDR3 is TGTGCCTGGAGTGTGGGGGGACAGGGGCTCGGTGAGCAGTTCTTC.

The V and J genes are TRBV2 and TRBJ1-2; D might be TRBD1 (5 bases). CDR1 SNHLY and CDR2 FYNNEI come from the germline V gene. The V end was cut by 6 bases, the J end by 3 bases, with 17 bases between. CDR3 length: 15 residues. The CDR3 region has the DNA TGTGCCAGCAGGATGGAGGGGCTTCGAGACTATGGCTACACCTTC. The encoded protein is CASRMEGLRDYGYTF.

In nucleotides, the CDR3 is TGTGCCACCAGCCGGGACAGGGGCCCCCTGTACTTC. Amino acid sequence: CATSRDRGPLYF. The chain links TRBV24-1 to TRBJ2-7, with 10 bases fitting TRBD1. The CDR3 spans 12 residues. CDR1 is KGHDR, CDR2 SFDVKD, per germline. The V gene end was trimmed by 7 bases and the J gene end by 12 bases; junction bases not matched to a gene: 8.